This T cell receptor (beta chain) was identified during a study of blood T cells in healthy people across ages. To note about this clonotype: The target antigen is unknown.

Study results and caveats: Diversity was higher, and naive CD4+ cells more numerous, in long-lived donors than in aged donors. Researchers deemed the diversity estimates from one million T cells underestimates. PBMC samples, being unsorted, prevented any conclusive comparison of naive and antigen-experienced cells.

The CDR3 extends over 16 amino acids. Germline V gives CDR1 SEHNR, CDR2 FQNEAQ (reference sequence). The V and J ends lost 5 bases and 2 bases, in that order; junction bases with no gene match: 9. With a J-beta primer mix and a sample-barcoded 5' primer, a second PCR ran roughly 6 to 12 cycles. A tag from a template-switch adaptor with 12 random nucleotides marked each cDNA molecule. TCRdb called the 5' RACE reads again in MiXCR, with one record for every CDR3 protein. Of roughly 1,800,000 distinct CDR3 sequences in the sample, about 50% are singletons; the top ten hold around 2.1%. The chain employs TRBV7-9 and TRBJ2-4; TRBD1 matches 7 bases. This TCR came from a woman in her thirties or forties in good health. Sequencing input: blood. The CDR3 sequence is CASSLTGVVTKNIQYF. The CDR3 coding sequence is TGTGCCAGCAGCCTAACAGGGGTAGTAACCAAAAACATTCAGTACTTC. Based on the CDR3 plus reference TRBV7-9 and TRBJ2-4, the full variable domain is DTGVSQNPRHKITKRGQNVTFRCDPISEHNRLYWYRQTLGQGPEFLTYFQNEAQLEKSRLLSDRFSAERPKGSFSTLEIQRTEQGDSAMYLCASSLTGVVTKNIQYFGAGTRLSVL.